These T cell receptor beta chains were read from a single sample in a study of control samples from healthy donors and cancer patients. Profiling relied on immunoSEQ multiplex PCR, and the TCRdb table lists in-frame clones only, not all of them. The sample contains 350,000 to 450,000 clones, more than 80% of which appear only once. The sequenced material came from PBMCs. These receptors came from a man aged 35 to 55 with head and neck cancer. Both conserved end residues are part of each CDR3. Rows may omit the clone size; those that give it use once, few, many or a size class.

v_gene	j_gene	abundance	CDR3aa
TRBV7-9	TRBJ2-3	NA	CASSSWTSGTDTQYF
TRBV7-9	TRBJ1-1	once	CASSFQQGAAEAFF
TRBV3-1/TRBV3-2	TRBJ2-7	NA	CASSIFGEQYF
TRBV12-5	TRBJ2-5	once	CASGLTGGETQYF
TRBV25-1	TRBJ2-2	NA	CASREGSNTGELFF
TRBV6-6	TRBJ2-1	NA	CASSRRAYQGASSYNEQFF
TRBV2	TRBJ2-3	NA	CASSGDRGSTDTQYF
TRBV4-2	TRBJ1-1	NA	CASSQVSRDFTEAFF
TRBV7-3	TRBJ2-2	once	CASSVSGGNTGELFF
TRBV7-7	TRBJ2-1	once	CASSLSGGFGDEQFF
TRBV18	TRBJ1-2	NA	CASSPGQLKANYGYTF
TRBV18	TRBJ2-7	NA	CASSPPSLSSYEQYF
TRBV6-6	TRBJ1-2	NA	CASSYIRGGYGYTF
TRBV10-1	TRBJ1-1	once	CASSKPSGEAFF
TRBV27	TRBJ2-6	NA	CASSVALVNSGANVLTF
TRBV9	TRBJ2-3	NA	CASSGGGFVSTDTQYF
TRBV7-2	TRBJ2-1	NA	CASSQGTGLDEQFF
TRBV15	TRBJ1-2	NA	CATSRAGQGVIYGYTF
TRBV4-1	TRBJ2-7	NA	CASSQGTGAVREQYF
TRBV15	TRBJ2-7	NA	CATSRAEPGLAVYEQYF
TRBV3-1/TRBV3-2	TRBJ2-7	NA	CASSSPAETGAYEQYF
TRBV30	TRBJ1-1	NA	CAWSRQPDTEAFF
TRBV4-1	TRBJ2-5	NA	CASSPTGLAGGGTQYF
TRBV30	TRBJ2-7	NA	CAWSVDLRSSYEQYF
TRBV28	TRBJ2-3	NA	CASLIIPPRSTDTQYF
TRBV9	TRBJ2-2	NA	CASSSGGERELFF
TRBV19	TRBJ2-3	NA	CASKLAGQSTDTQYF
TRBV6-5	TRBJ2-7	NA	CASRTQRDPPYEQYF